A selection of T cell receptor beta chains follows, all from one sample in a study of blood T cell repertoires in COVID-19. Profiled with immunoSEQ multiplex PCR; TCRdb holds only in-frame clones, not every one. The table lists hundreds of thousands of clones, about 86% of them singletons. Sequenced material: PBMCs or T cells enriched from blood (not recorded which). The receptors were gathered from a woman in her forties or fifties who had recovered from COVID-19. CDR3s include the opening cysteine and the closing phenylalanine or tryptophan. D genes are given only for firm matches. Rows may omit the clone size; those that give it use once, few, many or a size class.

j_call d_call v_call clone_size cdr3_aa cdr3_nt
TRBJ1-3 NA TRBV30 once CAWSGNTGFSGNTIYF TGTGCCTGGAGTGGTAATACAGGCTTCTCTGGAAACACCATATATTTT
TRBJ1-4 TRBD1 TRBV4-1 once CASSQEGTGQGYEKLFF TGCGCCAGCAGCCAAGAGGGTACGGGACAGGGGTATGAAAAACTGTTTTTT
TRBJ1-5 NA TRBV7-9 NA CASSLQGGFQPQHF TGTGCCAGCAGCTTACAGGGAGGGTTCCAGCCCCAGCATTTT
TRBJ1-2 NA TRBV2 NA CASSEFRGYTF TGTGCCAGCAGTGAATTTCGTGGCTACACCTTC
TRBJ1-1 NA TRBV4-1 NA CASSHPGGEAFF TGCGCCAGCAGCCACCCCGGGGGTGAAGCTTTCTTT
TRBJ1-2 NA TRBV4-3 NA CASSHGYSTTF TGCGCCAGCAGCCACGGTTACAGTACCACCTTC
TRBJ2-2 TRBD1 TRBV4-2 NA CASSQAGGSGELFF TGTGCCAGCAGCCAAGCAGGGGGCTCCGGGGAGCTGTTTTTT
TRBJ1-2 NA TRBV28 NA CASSHLRELELWGYTF TGTGCCAGCAGCCACCTTAGGGAGCTTGAACTATGGGGCTACACCTTC
TRBJ1-3 NA TRBV9 NA CASSVAGSAVSGNTIYF TGTGCCAGCAGCGTAGCGGGGTCAGCCGTCTCTGGAAACACCATATATTTT
TRBJ1-2 NA TRBV2 NA CASSETGYGYTF TGTGCCAGCAGTGAAACGGGCTATGGCTACACCTTC
TRBJ2-2 TRBD1 TRBV5-1 NA CASSPGTGGGLELFF TGCGCCAGCAGCCCGGGGACAGGGGGCGGTCTGGAGCTGTTTTTT
TRBJ1-2 NA TRBV2 NA CASSVQGEVGYTF TGTGCCAGCAGCGTACAGGGTGAAGTTGGCTACACCTTC
TRBJ1-1 NA TRBV11-2 NA CASSLVGRGTTEAFF TGTGCCAGCAGCTTAGTCGGCAGGGGTACCACTGAAGCTTTCTTT
TRBJ2-5 NA TRBV7-9 NA CASSFIGSETQYF TGTGCCAGCAGCTTCATCGGGTCAGAGACCCAGTACTTC
TRBJ1-4 NA TRBV28 few CASSSLLGQLNEKLFF TGTGCCAGCAGTTCGCTCCTTGGACAGTTGAATGAAAAACTGTTTTTT
TRBJ2-5 TRBD2 TRBV4-3 NA CASSHGYRTSGWPQYF TGCGCCAGCAGCCACGGTTATCGGACTAGCGGGTGGCCCCAGTACTTC
TRBJ2-7 TRBD1 TRBV19 NA CASSISVRTGRHEQYF TGTGCCAGTAGTATATCAGTTCGGACAGGCCGCCACGAGCAGTACTTC
TRBJ1-4 NA TRBV3-1/TRBV3-2 NA CASSHLRTSYLFF TGTGCCAGCAGCCATCTACGGACATCCTATCTGTTTTTT
TRBJ2-5 NA TRBV5-4 NA CASSSKQGRETQYF TGTGCCAGCAGCTCAAAACAGGGTCGGGAGACCCAGTACTTC
TRBJ2-5 TRBD2 TRBV5-1 NA CASSSNPPGLAGEETQYF TGCGCCAGCAGCTCCAATCCCCCGGGACTAGCGGGGGAAGAGACCCAGTACTTC
TRBJ1-6 TRBD1 TRBV5-1 NA CASSTGDNSPLHF TGCGCCAGCAGTACAGGGGATAATTCACCCCTCCACTTT
TRBJ1-5 NA TRBV4-1 NA CASSQDSQGQPQHF TGCGCCAGCAGCCAAGATAGTCAGGGTCAGCCCCAGCATTTT
TRBJ1-6 NA TRBV2 NA CASSEGSRKPLHF TGTGCCAGCAGTGAAGGATCGCGGAAACCCCTCCACTTT
TRBJ2-2 NA TRBV5-4 NA CASSFQGGTGELFF TGTGCCAGCAGCTTCCAGGGGGGCACCGGGGAGCTGTTTTTT
TRBJ1-1 NA TRBV12-5 NA CASGLPTGWAFF TGTGCTAGTGGTTTGCCCACAGGGTGGGCTTTCTTT
TRBJ1-3 NA TRBV28 NA CASSSPAGARNTIYF TGTGCCAGCAGTTCGCCGGCAGGGGCTAGAAACACCATATATTTT
TRBJ1-3 TRBD1 TRBV30 NA CAWSTFGQGRTGNTIYF TGTGCCTGGAGTACCTTCGGACAGGGAAGAACTGGAAACACCATATATTTT
TRBJ1-1 NA TRBV5-8 once CASSLAGTPRWGEAFF TGTGCCAGCAGCTTGGCGGGGACTCCCCGGTGGGGTGAAGCTTTCTTT
TRBJ1-2 NA TRBV6-5 NA CASSLTTMAYGYTF TGTGCCAGCAGTTTAACCACTATGGCCTATGGCTACACCTTC
TRBJ1-4 TRBD1 TRBV23-1 NA CASSTMTGFAEKLFF TGCGCCAGCAGCACCATGACAGGGTTCGCTGAAAAACTGTTTTTT
TRBJ1-6 NA TRBV11-2 few CASSPAGSRGNSPLHF TGTGCCAGCAGCCCCGCGGGTAGCAGAGGCAATTCACCCCTCCACTTT
TRBJ1-6 NA TRBV6-1 NA CASRERFGQPYNSPLHF TGTGCCAGCAGAGAAAGATTTGGGCAGCCCTATAATTCACCCCTCCACTTT
TRBJ2-7 NA TRBV20-1 NA CSASRGGTSYEQYF TGCAGTGCTAGTCGCGGGGGCACCTCCTACGAGCAGTACTTC
TRBJ2-1 NA TRBV2 NA CASRTRGRGYNEQFF TGTGCCAGCAGAACCCGCGGAAGAGGGTACAATGAGCAGTTCTTC
TRBJ1-2 TRBD1 TRBV6-5 NA CASSTDRAYGYTF TGTGCCAGCAGTACTGACAGGGCCTATGGCTACACCTTC
TRBJ1-5 NA TRBV19 NA CASSTLGGNQPQHF TGTGCCAGTAGTACCCTAGGGGGCAATCAGCCCCAGCATTTT
TRBJ1-2 NA TRBV2 NA CATLQGHYGYTF TGTGCCACCCTCCAGGGCCACTATGGCTACACCTTC
TRBJ2-2 NA TRBV19 NA CASSIVSGRELFF TGTGCCAGTAGTATAGTTAGCGGCCGGGAGCTGTTTTTT
TRBJ2-3 NA TRBV18 NA CASSPTSTDTQYF TGTGCCAGCTCACCTACTAGCACAGATACGCAGTATTTT
TRBJ2-4 TRBD1 TRBV19 NA CASSMSSGQGLAKNIQYF TGTGCCAGTAGTATGAGTTCGGGACAGGGATTAGCCAAAAACATTCAGTACTTC
TRBJ2-7 TRBD1 TRBV6-5 NA CASRGTGPMYEQYF TGTGCCAGCAGGGGGACAGGGCCAATGTACGAGCAGTACTTC
TRBJ2-7 NA TRBV6-6 NA CASSYGDGTSYEQYF TGTGCCAGCAGTTACGGGGACGGGACTTCCTACGAGCAGTACTTC
TRBJ2-5 TRBD1 TRBV7-6 NA CASSLDVFFSGTGVGETQYF TGTGCCAGCAGCTTAGATGTGTTTTTTTCAGGGACAGGGGTGGGAGAGACCCAGTACTTC
TRBJ1-1 NA TRBV30 NA CAWSKGVFEAFF TGTGCCTGGAGTAAAGGAGTATTTGAAGCTTTCTTT
TRBJ1-6 TRBD1 TRBV6-5 NA CASRGGQGNNSPLHF TGTGCCAGCAGGGGGGGACAGGGGAATAATTCACCCCTCCACTTT
TRBJ2-3 TRBD2 TRBV13 NA CASSPPRGGGAYDTQYF TGTGCCAGCAGCCCCCCCCGCGGCGGGGGAGCCTACGATACGCAGTATTTT
TRBJ1-5 NA TRBV9 NA CASSGRGNQPQHF TGTGCCAGCAGCGGTCGGGGAAATCAGCCCCAGCATTTT
TRBJ1-3 NA TRBV25-1 NA CASSDWTESSGNTIYF TGTGCCAGCAGTGATTGGACAGAATCCTCTGGAAACACCATATATTTT
TRBJ2-2 TRBD1 TRBV15 NA CATSRELGTGNTGELFF TGTGCCACCAGCAGAGAACTCGGGACAGGTAACACCGGGGAGCTGTTTTTT
TRBJ2-7 NA TRBV10-3 NA CAISETGSGEQYF TGTGCCATCAGTGAGACAGGGTCGGGCGAGCAGTACTTC
TRBJ2-2 NA TRBV11-2 NA CASSLSGGTGELFF TGTGCCAGCAGCTTATCGGGTGGCACCGGGGAGCTGTTTTTT
TRBJ2-4 TRBD1 TRBV6-5 NA CASKTGELAKNIQYF TGTGCCAGCAAGACAGGGGAACTAGCCAAAAACATTCAGTACTTC
TRBJ2-6 TRBD1 TRBV7-2 NA CASSLARTGPGANVLTF TGTGCCAGCAGCTTAGCGAGGACAGGGCCTGGGGCCAACGTCCTGACTTTC
TRBJ1-4 TRBD1 TRBV15 NA CATSKPDRGNEKLFF TGTGCCACCAGCAAACCGGACAGGGGTAACGAAAAACTGTTTTTT
TRBJ2-2 TRBD2 TRBV7-2 NA CASSFPLAGGRTGELFF TGTGCCAGCAGCTTCCCACTAGCGGGGGGAAGAACCGGGGAGCTGTTTTTT
TRBJ2-7 TRBD1 TRBV28 once CASRTAPGQGHEQYF TGTGCCAGCAGAACCGCGCCGGGACAGGGCCACGAGCAGTACTTC
TRBJ2-1 NA TRBV5-5 NA CASSLSDGYYNEQFF TGTGCCAGCAGCTTATCCGACGGGTATTACAATGAGCAGTTCTTC
TRBJ2-3 NA TRBV25-1 NA CASSEAAGASTDTQYF TGTGCCAGCAGTGAAGCGGCGGGGGCCAGCACAGATACGCAGTATTTT
TRBJ1-1 TRBD1 TRBV2 NA CASRQTGPAFF TGTGCCAGCAGGCAGACAGGGCCGGCTTTCTTT